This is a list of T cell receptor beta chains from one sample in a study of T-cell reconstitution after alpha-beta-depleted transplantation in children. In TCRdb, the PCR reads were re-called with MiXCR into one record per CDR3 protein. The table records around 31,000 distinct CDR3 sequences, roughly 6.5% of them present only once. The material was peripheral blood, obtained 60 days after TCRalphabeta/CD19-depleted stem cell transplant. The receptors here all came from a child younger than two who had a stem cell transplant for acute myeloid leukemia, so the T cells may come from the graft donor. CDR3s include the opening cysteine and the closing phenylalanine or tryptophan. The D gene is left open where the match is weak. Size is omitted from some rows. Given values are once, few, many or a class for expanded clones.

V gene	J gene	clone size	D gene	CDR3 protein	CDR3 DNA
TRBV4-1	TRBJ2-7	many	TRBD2	CASSRGLAGSYEQYF	TGCGCCAGCAGCCGAGGACTAGCGGGCTCCTACGAGCAGTACTTC
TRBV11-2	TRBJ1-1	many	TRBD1	CASNFDRGRNEAFF	TGTGCCAGCAACTTCGACAGGGGTAGGAATGAAGCTTTCTTT
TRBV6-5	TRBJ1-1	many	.	CASSSGQTNTEAFF	TGTGCCAGCAGCTCGGGACAAACGAACACTGAAGCTTTCTTT
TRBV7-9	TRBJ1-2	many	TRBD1	CASSPRDRGMFGYTF	TGTGCCAGCAGCCCCCGGGACAGGGGGATGTTTGGCTACACCTTC
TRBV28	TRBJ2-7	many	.	CASSPTDTSYEQYF	TGTGCCAGCAGTCCAACGGACACCTCCTACGAGCAGTACTTC
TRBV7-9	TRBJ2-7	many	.	CASSLPSATYEQYF	TGTGCCAGCAGCTTACCTAGCGCGACCTACGAGCAGTACTTC
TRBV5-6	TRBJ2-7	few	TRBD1	CASSLGTGPFEQYF	TGTGCCAGCAGCTTGGGGACAGGGCCGTTCGAGCAGTACTTC
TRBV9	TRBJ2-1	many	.	CASSAPEDGPYNEQFF	TGTGCCAGCAGCGCCCCAGAGGACGGGCCGTACAATGAGCAGTTCTTC
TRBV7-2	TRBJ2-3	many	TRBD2	CASSLTSSGGRDTQYF	TGTGCCAGCAGCTTGACCTCTAGCGGGGGGAGGGATACGCAGTATTTT
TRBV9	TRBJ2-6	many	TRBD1	CASSVTHRQGASGANVLTF	TGTGCCAGCAGCGTAACTCACAGACAGGGGGCTTCAGGGGCCAACGTCCTGACTTTC
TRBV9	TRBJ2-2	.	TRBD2	CASSVGEGVDTGELFF	TGTGCCAGCAGCGTAGGGGAGGGAGTGGACACCGGGGAGCTGTTTTTT
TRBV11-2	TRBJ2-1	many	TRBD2	CASSLVLTSGRSYNEQFF	TGTGCCAGCAGCTTAGTTCTGACTAGCGGGAGGTCCTACAATGAGCAGTTCTTC
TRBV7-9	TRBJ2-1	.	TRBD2	CASSPSGGGSLYNEQFF	TGTGCCAGCAGCCCCTCGGGAGGGGGGAGCCTGTACAATGAGCAGTTCTTC
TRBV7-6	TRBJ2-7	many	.	CASSLSRTVRAGLSYEQYF	TGTGCCAGCAGCTTATCCCGTACGGTGAGGGCCGGCCTTTCCTACGAGCAGTACTTC
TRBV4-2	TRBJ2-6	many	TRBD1	CASSQEGDRGPSGANVLTF	TGTGCCAGCAGCCAAGAGGGGGACAGGGGACCTTCTGGGGCCAACGTCCTGACTTTC
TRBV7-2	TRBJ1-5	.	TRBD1	CASSAYPGTGSNQPQHF	TGTGCCAGCAGCGCTTACCCCGGGACAGGGAGCAATCAGCCCCAGCATTTT
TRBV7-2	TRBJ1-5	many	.	CASSPTGLNQPQHF	TGTGCCAGCAGCCCGACAGGACTCAATCAGCCCCAGCATTTT
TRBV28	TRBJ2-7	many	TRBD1	CASRPPGQVSDEQYF	TGTGCCAGCAGGCCTCCGGGACAGGTCAGCGACGAGCAGTACTTC
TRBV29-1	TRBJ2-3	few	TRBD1	CSVPPGQGEKDTQYF	TGCAGCGTCCCCCCGGGACAGGGGGAGAAGGATACGCAGTATTTT
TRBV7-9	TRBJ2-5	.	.	CASSLVGTQETQYF	TGTGCCAGCAGCTTGGTGGGAACTCAAGAGACCCAGTACTTC
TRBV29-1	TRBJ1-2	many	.	CSVLFGAAVHYGYTF	TGCAGCGTTTTATTCGGAGCGGCAGTTCACTATGGCTACACCTTC
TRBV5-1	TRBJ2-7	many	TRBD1	CASSFEDRVYEQYF	TGCGCCAGCAGCTTTGAAGACAGGGTCTACGAGCAGTACTTC
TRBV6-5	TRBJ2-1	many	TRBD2	CASSSQTSGAYNEQFF	TGTGCCAGCAGTTCCCAGACTAGCGGGGCTTACAATGAGCAGTTCTTC
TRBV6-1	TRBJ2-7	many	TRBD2	CASSEPSGSSYEQYF	TGTGCCAGCAGTGAACCTAGCGGGAGTTCCTACGAGCAGTACTTC
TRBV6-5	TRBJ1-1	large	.	CASSYRAGVMNTEAFF	TGTGCCAGCAGTTACAGAGCAGGAGTTATGAACACTGAAGCTTTCTTT
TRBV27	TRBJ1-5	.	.	CASSLMTEHYSNQPQHF	TGTGCCAGCAGTCTTATGACAGAACACTATAGCAATCAGCCCCAGCATTTT
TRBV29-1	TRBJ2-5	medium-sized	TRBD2	CSVEGLAGVVETQYF	TGCAGCGTCGAAGGACTAGCGGGAGTTGTGGAGACCCAGTACTTC
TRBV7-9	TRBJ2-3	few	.	CASKGPSPPGADTQYF	TGTGCCAGCAAAGGTCCGTCCCCCCCGGGGGCAGATACGCAGTATTTT
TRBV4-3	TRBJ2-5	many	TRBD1	CASSRRRGFVGETQYF	TGCGCCAGCAGCCGACGCAGGGGGTTCGTCGGGGAGACCCAGTACTTC
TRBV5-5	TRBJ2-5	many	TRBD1	CASSPTGEETQYF	TGTGCCAGCAGCCCCACAGGGGAGGAGACCCAGTACTTC
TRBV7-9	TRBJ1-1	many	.	CASSFPFVPEAFF	TGTGCCAGCAGCTTCCCCTTTGTCCCTGAAGCTTTCTTT
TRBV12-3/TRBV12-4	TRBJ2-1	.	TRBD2	CASSLIYTTSDEQFF	TGTGCCAGCAGTTTAATCTACACTACTAGCGATGAGCAGTTCTTC
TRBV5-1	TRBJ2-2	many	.	CASSFGGGNTGELFF	TGCGCCAGCAGCTTCGGGGGAGGCAACACCGGGGAGCTGTTTTTT
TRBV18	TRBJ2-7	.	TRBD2	CASSSPGRGGYEQYF	TGTGCCAGCTCAAGCCCTGGGCGGGGGGGCTACGAGCAGTACTTC
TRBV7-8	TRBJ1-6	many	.	CASSLEAGLSHSPLHF	TGTGCCAGCAGCTTAGAAGCGGGCCTCAGTCATTCACCCCTCCACTTT
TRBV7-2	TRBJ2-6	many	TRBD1	CASSLAAYRGSGANVLTF	TGTGCCAGCAGCTTAGCGGCTTACAGGGGCTCTGGGGCCAACGTCCTGACTTTC
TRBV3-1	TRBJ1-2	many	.	CASSQDVGLHGYTF	TGTGCCAGCAGCCAAGATGTAGGACTACATGGCTACACCTTC
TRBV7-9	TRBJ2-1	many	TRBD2	CASSLRGGAGNEQFF	TGTGCCAGCAGCTTACGCGGGGGGGCGGGGAATGAGCAGTTCTTC
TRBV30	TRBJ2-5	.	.	CAWSPQGNQYF	TGTGCCTGGAGTCCACAAGGAAACCAGTACTTC
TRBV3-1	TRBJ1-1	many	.	CASSQESRNTEAFF	TGTGCCAGCAGCCAAGAATCTCGGAACACTGAAGCTTTCTTT
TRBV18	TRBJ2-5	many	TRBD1	CASSQDRGLRETQYF	TGTGCCAGCTCACAGGACAGGGGGCTGAGGGAGACCCAGTACTTC
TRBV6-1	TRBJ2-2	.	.	CASSDKVTEGAGELFF	TGTGCCAGCAGTGATAAGGTGACCGAGGGCGCCGGGGAGCTGTTTTTT
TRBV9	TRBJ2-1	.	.	CASSVEGDPHNEQFF	TGTGCCAGCAGCGTAGAGGGGGACCCACACAATGAGCAGTTCTTC
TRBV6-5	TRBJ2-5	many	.	CASSYLDSQETQYF	TGTGCCAGCAGTTACCTTGACTCCCAAGAGACCCAGTACTTC
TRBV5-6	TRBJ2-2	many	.	CASSGGTHTGELFF	TGTGCCAGCAGCGGCGGGACTCACACCGGGGAGCTGTTTTTT
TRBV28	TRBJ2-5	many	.	CASTPMGAQETQYF	TGTGCCAGCACCCCCATGGGAGCTCAAGAGACCCAGTACTTC
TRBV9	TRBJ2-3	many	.	CASSPGSTDTQYF	TGTGCCAGCAGTCCCGGGTCGACAGATACGCAGTATTTT
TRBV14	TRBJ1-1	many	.	CASSQDSGRNTEAFF	TGTGCCAGCAGCCAAGACAGCGGGAGGAACACTGAAGCTTTCTTT
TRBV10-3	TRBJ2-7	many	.	CAIRRGQAPYEQYF	TGTGCCATCAGGCGGGGCCAGGCTCCTTACGAGCAGTACTTC
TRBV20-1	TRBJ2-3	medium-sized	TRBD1	CSAKEGQGMTDTQYF	TGCAGTGCAAAAGAGGGACAGGGGATGACAGATACGCAGTATTTT
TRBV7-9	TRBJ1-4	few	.	CASRSGNEKLFF	TGTGCCAGCAGGTCGGGGAATGAAAAACTGTTTTTT
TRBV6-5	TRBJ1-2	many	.	CASSLTANYGYTF	TGTGCCAGCAGCCTGACAGCTAACTATGGCTACACCTTC
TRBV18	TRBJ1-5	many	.	CASSLPGTQPQHF	TGTGCCAGCTCACTCCCGGGAACCCAGCCCCAGCATTTT
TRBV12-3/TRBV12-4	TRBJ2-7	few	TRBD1	CASSLRQGPYEQYF	TGTGCCAGCAGTTTACGACAGGGCCCCTACGAGCAGTACTTC
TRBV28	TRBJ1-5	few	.	CASSLYRGRNQPQHF	TGTGCCAGCAGTTTATATCGGGGGCGGAATCAGCCCCAGCATTTT